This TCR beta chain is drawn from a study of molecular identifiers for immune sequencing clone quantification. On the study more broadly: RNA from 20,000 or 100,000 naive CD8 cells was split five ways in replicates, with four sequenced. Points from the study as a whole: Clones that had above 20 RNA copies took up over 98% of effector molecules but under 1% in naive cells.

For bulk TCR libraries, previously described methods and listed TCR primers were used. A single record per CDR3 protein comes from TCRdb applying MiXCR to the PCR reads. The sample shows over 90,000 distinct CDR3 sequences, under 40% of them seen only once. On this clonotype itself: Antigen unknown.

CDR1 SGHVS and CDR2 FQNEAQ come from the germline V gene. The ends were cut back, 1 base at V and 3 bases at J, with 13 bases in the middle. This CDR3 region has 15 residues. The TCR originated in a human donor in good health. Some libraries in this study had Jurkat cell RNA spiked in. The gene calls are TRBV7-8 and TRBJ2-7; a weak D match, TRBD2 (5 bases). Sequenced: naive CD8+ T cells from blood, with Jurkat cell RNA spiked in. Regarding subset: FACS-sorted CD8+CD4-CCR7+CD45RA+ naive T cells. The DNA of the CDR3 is TGTGCCAGCAGCTTAGGGACGCGGGCGGACTACGAGCAGTACTTC. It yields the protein CASSLGTRADYEQYF.